These 2 T cell receptor beta chains share one sample of origin, sequenced in a study of identical twins. MiXCR, applied by TCRdb to the 5' RACE reads, yields one record per CDR3 protein. The sample includes some 590,000 distinct CDR3 sequences, over 8.5% of them seen just once. The same data also contributed to another study, on yellow fever vaccine responses in identical twins.

Sequenced material: PBMCs. The receptors originated from a young woman in good health.

This clonotype turned up a few times. V gene TRBV7-6 combines with J gene TRBJ2-7, with 9 bases that match TRBD1. With V trimmed by 4 bases and J by 6 bases, 10 bases remained unmatched. The CDR3 has 15 amino acids. Germline V gives CDR1 SGHVS, CDR2 FNYEAQ. CDR3 sequence: CASSYRQGGEGEQYF. The CDR3 DNA sequence: TGTGCCAGCAGCTACAGACAGGGGGGCGAGGGCGAGCAGTACTTC.

V gene TRBV7-2 combines with J gene TRBJ1-2; TRBD1 might be the D (5 bases). Germline V CDR1 and CDR2: SGHTA, FQGNSA. V gave up 0 bases and J gave up 4 bases, with 12 bases separating them. This CDR3 contains 15 residues. In nucleotides, the CDR3 is TGTGCCAGCAGCTTAGCGAGCCAGGGTGGCTATGGCTACACCTTC. Its protein is CASSLASQGGYGYTF.